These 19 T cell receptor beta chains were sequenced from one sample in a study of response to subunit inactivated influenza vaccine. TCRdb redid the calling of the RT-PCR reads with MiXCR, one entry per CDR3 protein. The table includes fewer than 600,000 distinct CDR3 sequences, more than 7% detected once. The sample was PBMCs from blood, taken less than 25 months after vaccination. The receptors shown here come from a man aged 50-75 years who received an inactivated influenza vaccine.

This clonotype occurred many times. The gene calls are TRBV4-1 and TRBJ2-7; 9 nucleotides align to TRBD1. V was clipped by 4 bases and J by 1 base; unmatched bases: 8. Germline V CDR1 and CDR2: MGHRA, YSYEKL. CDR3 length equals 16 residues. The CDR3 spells CASSLDLGTGSYEQYF. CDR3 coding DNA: TGCGCCAGCAGCCTCGATCTCGGGACAGGGTCCTACGAGCAGTACTTC.

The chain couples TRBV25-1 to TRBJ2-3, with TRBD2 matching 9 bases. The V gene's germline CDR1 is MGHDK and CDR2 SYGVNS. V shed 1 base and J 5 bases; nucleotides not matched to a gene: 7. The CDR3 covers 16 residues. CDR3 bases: TGTGCCAGCAGTGAATTTGTAGCGGGAGATAGAGATACGCAGTATTTT. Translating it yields CASSEFVAGDRDTQYF. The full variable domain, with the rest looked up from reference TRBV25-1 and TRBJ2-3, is EADIYQTPRYLVIGTGKKITLECSQTMGHDKMYWYQQDPGMELHLIHYSYGVNSTEKGDLSSESTVSRIRTEHFPLTLESARPSHTSQYLCASSEFVAGDRDTQYFGPGTRLTVL.

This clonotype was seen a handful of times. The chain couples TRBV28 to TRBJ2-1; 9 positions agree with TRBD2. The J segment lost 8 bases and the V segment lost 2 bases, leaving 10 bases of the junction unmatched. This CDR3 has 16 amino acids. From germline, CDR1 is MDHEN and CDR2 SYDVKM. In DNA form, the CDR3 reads TGTGCCAGCAGTTTAAGGGTAGCGGGAGAGGGGGATGAGCAGTTCTTC. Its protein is CASSLRVAGEGDEQFF.

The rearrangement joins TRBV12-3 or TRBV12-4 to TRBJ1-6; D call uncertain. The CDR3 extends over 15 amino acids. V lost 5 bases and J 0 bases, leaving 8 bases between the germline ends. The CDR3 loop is CASSELSSYNSPLHF. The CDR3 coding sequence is TGTGCCAGCAGTGAGCTCAGCTCCTATAATTCACCCCTCCACTTT.

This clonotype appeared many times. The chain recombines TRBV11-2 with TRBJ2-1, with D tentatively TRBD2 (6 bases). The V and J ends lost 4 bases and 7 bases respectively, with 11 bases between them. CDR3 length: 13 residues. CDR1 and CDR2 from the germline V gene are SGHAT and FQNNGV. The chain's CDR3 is CASSSWGRNEQFF. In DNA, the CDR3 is TGTGCCAGCAGCTCTTGGGGGAGGAATGAGCAGTTCTTC. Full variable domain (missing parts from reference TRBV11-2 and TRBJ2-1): EAGVAQSPRYKIIEKRQSVAFWCNPISGHATLYWYQQILGQGPKLLIQFQNNGVVDDSQLPKDRFSAERLKGVDSTLKIQPAKLEDSAVYLCASSSWGRNEQFFGPGTRLTVL.

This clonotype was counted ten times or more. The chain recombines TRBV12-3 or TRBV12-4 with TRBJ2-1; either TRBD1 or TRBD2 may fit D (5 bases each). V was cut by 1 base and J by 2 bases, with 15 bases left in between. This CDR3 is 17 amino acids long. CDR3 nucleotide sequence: TGTGCCAGCAGTTTAGGGGGGTGGCGGACCACCTACAATGAGCAGTTCTTC. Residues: CASSLGGWRTTYNEQFF.

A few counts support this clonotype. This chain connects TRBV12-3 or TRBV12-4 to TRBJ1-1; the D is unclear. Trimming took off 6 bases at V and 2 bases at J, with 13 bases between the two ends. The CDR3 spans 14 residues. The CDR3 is CASSKTGYNTEAFF. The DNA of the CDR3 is TGTGCCAGCAGCAAAACGGGGTACAACACTGAAGCTTTCTTT.

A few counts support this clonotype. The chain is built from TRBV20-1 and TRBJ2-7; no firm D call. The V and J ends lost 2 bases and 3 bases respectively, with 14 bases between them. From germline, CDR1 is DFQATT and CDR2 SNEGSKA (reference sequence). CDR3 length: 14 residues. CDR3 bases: TGCAGTGCTAGACGCTGGACGGGTTTCTACGAGCAGTACTTC. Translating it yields CSARRWTGFYEQYF.

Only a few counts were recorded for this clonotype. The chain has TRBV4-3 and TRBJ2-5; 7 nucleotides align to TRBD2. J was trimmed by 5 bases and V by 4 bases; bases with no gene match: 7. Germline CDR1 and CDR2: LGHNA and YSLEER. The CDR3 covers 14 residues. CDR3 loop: CASSLTSAEETQYF. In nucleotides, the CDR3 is TGCGCCAGCAGCCTTACTAGCGCCGAGGAGACCCAGTACTTC.

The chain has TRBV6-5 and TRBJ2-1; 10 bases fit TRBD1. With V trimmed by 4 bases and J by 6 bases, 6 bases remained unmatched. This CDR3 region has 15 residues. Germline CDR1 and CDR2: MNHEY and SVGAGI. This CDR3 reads CASSSRDRGTNEQFF. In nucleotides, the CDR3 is TGTGCCAGCAGTTCCCGGGACAGGGGTACCAATGAGCAGTTCTTC.

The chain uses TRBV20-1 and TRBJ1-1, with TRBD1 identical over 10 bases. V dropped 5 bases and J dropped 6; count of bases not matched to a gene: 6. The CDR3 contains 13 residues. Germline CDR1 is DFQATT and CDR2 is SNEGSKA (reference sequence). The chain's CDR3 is CSAGQGVEAEAFF. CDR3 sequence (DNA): TGCAGTGCTGGACAGGGGGTTGAAGCTGAAGCTTTCTTT.

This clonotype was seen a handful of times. The CDR3 sequence: CASSPGTGDSQPQHF. In DNA, the CDR3 is TGTGCCAGCAGCCCAGGGACAGGGGATAGTCAGCCCCAGCATTTT. This chain connects TRBV12-3 or TRBV12-4 to TRBJ1-5; 10 nucleotides line up with TRBD1. The CDR3 sequence is 15 residues long. V dropped 6 bases and J dropped 6; count of bases not matched to a gene: 8.

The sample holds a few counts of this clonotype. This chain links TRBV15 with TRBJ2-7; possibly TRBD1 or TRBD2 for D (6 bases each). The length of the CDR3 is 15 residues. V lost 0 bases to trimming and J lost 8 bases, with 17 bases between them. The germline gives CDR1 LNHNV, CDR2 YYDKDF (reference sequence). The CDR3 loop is CATSRDIVQGLKQYF. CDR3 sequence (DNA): TGTGCCACCAGCAGAGACATTGTACAGGGACTCAAGCAGTACTTC.

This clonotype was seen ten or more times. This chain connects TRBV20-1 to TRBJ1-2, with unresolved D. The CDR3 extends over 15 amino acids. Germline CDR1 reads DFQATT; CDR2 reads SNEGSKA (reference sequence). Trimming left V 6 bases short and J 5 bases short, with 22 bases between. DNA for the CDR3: TGCAGTGCGAAACCCCCGGCGGCAGGCGGATATGGCTACACCTTC. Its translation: CSAKPPAAGGYGYTF.

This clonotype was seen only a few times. The CDR3 here is CASSPTGVNQPQHF. The DNA of the CDR3 is TGTGCCAGCAGCCCGACAGGGGTCAATCAGCCCCAGCATTTT. This chain links TRBV12-3 or TRBV12-4 with TRBJ1-5, with 8 bases fitting TRBD1. The CDR3 sequence is 14 residues long. V lost 6 bases and J lost 3; bases outside the gene matches: 4.

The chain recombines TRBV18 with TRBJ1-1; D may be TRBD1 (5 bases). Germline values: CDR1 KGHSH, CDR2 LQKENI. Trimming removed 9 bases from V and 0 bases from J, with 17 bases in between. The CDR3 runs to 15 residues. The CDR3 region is CASLSGGSLNTEAFF. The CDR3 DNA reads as TGTGCCAGTCTTTCGGGGGGTTCCCTGAACACTGAAGCTTTCTTT. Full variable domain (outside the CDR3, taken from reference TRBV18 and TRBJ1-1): NAGVMQNPRHLVRRRGQEARLRCSPMKGHSHVYWYRQLPEEGLKFMVYLQKENIIDESGMPKERFSAEFPKEGPSILRIQQVVRGDSAAYFCASLSGGSLNTEAFFGQGTRLTVV.

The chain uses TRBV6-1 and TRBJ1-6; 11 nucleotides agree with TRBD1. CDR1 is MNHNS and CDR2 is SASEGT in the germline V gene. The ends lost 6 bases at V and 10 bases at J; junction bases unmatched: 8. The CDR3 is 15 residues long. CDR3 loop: CASRGQGGSGSPLHF. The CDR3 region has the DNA TGTGCCAGCAGGGGACAGGGGGGGTCAGGATCACCCCTCCACTTT.

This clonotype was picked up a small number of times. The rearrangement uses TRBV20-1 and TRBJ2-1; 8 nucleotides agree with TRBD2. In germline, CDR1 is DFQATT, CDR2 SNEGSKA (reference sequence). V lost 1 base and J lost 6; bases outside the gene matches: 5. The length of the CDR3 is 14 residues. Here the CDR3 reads CSARALAGINEQFF. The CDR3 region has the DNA TGCAGTGCTAGAGCTCTAGCGGGCATCAATGAGCAGTTCTTC.

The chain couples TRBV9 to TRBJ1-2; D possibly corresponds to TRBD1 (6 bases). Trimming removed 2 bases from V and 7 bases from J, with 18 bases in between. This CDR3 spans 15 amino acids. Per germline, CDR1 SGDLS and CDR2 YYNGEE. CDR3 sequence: CASSVSGDKGGGYTF. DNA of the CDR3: TGTGCCAGCAGCGTTTCCGGTGACAAGGGGGGTGGCTACACCTTC.